These 3 T cell receptor beta chains came from one sample sequenced in a study of beta chain features in type 1 diabetes. What was sequenced were expressed TCRB transcripts, since all of the isolated RNA had been reverse transcribed. Only in-frame clones appear in the TCRdb table, and some are missing; sequencing was by immunoSEQ multiplex PCR. The data hold roughly 400,000 clones, with 14% observed a single time. Sequenced sample: naive CD4+ T cells from blood. The receptors were gathered from a man in his thirties or forties in good health.

About this clone itself: This likely stems from a read error, as it lies one base from a far larger clone. The same CDR3 can be traced to other DNA sequences in this sample. The chain joins TRBV11-3 to TRBJ2-5, with D unresolved. CDR3 length equals 11 residues. The V end was cut by 5 bases, the J end by 3 bases, with 4 bases between. Germline V gene data show CDR1 as SGHNT and CDR2 as YENEEA. The DNA of the CDR3 is TGTGCCAGCAGCCTAAAAGAGACCCAGTACTTC. Translating gives CASSLKETQYF.

The chain couples TRBV7-9 to TRBJ1-1; D is perhaps TRBD1 (6 bases). CDR3 size: 15 residues. The ends were cut back, 4 bases at V and 0 bases at J, with 12 bases in the middle. Germline V lookup: CDR1 SEHNR, CDR2 FQNEAQ (reference sequence). The CDR3: CASSYRDSLNTEAFF. CDR3 nucleotide sequence: TGTGCCAGCAGCTACAGGGACTCCCTGAACACTGAAGCTTTCTTT.

About this clone itself: At the DNA level, this CDR3 is encoded by other sequences in the same sample as well. The chain is built from TRBV15 and TRBJ2-1, with 7 bases lining up with TRBD2. The trim removed 1 base at V and 3 bases at J, leaving 3 bases unmatched. Germline CDR1 is LNHNV and CDR2 is YYDKDF (reference sequence). There are 15 residues in the CDR3. The DNA for the CDR3 is TGTGCCACCAGCAGAGGGCTAGCGGACTACAATGAGCAGTTCTTC. Translating gives CATSRGLADYNEQFF. The full variable domain, with the rest looked up from reference TRBV15 and TRBJ2-1, is DAMVIQNPRYQVTQFGKPVTLSCSQTLNHNVMYWYQQKSSQAPKLLFHYYDKDFNNEADTPDNFQSRRPNTSFCFLDIRSPGLGDTAMYLCATSRGLADYNEQFFGPGTRLTVL.